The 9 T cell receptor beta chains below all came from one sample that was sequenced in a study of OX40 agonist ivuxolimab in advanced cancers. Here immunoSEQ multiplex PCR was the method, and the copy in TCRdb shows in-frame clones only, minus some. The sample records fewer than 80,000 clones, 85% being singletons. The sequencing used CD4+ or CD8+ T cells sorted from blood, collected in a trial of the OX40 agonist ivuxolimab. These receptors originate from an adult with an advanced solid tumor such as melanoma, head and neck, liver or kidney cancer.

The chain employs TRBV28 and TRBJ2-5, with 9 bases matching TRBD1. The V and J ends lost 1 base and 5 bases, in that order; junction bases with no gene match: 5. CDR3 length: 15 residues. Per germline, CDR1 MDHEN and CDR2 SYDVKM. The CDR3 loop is CASSLSGQGAETQYF. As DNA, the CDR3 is TGTGCCAGCAGTTTATCGGGACAGGGCGCGGAGACCCAGTACTTC.

CDR3 amino acids: CASSGGPGVYGYTF. In DNA, the CDR3 is TGTGCCAGCAGCGGCGGGCCTGGGGTTTATGGCTACACCTTC. The chain recombines TRBV5-4 with TRBJ1-2; D uncertain. Trimming removed 4 bases from V and 5 bases from J, with 15 bases in between. Germline CDR1 SGHNT, CDR2 YYREEE (reference sequence). The CDR3 is made up of 14 amino acids.

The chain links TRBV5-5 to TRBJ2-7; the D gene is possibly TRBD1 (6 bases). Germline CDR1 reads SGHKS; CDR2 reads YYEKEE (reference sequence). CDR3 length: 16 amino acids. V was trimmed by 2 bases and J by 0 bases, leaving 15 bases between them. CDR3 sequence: CASSFRVGASSYEQYF. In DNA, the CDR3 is TGTGCCAGCAGCTTTCGGGTGGGGGCAAGCTCCTACGAGCAGTACTTC.

Here the CDR3 reads CATSRTSTGHGEPQHF. The CDR3 nucleotides are TGTGCCACCAGCCGTACCTCGACAGGGCACGGGGAGCCCCAGCATTTT. This sequence joins TRBV15 and TRBJ1-5; 7 bases match TRBD1. This CDR3 is built from 16 residues. J gave up 8 bases and V 5 bases, and 15 bases lay outside the gene matches. CDR1 LNHNV and CDR2 YYDKDF come from the germline V gene (reference sequence).

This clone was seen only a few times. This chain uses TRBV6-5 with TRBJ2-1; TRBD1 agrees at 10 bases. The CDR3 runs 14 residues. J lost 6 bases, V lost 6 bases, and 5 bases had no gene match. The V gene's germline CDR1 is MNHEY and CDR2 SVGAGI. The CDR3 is CASRGTGDRNEQFF. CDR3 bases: TGTGCCAGCAGGGGGACAGGGGATCGCAATGAGCAGTTCTTC.

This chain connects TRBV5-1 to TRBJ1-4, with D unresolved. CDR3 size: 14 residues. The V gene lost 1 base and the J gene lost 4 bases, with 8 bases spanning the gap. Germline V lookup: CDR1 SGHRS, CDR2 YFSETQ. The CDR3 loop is CASSLMADNEKLFF. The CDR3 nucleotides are TGCGCCAGCAGCTTGATGGCAGATAATGAAAAACTGTTTTTT.

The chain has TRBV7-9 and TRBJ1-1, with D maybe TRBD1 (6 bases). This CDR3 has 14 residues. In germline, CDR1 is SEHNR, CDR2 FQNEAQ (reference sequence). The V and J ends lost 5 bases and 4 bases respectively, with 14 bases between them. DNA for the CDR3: TGTGCCAGCAGCCCATGGGACAACCCCACTGAAGCTTTCTTT. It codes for CASSPWDNPTEAFF.

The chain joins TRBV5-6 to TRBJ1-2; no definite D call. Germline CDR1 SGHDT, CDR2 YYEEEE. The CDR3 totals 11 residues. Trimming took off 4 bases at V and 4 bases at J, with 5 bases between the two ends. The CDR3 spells CASSPGYGYTF. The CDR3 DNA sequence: TGTGCCAGCAGCCCGGGCTATGGCTACACCTTC. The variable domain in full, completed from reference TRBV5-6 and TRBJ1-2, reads DAGVTQSPTHLIKTRGQQVTLRCSPKSGHDTVSWYQQALGQGPQFIFQYYEEEERQRGNFPDRFSGHQFPNYSSELNVNALLLGDSALYLCASSPGYGYTFGSGTRLTVV.

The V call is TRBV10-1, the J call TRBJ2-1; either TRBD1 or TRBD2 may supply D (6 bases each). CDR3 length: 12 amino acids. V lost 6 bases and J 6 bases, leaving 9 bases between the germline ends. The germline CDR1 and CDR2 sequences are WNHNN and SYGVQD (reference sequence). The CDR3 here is CASRGGRNEQFF. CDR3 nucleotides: TGCGCCAGCAGGGGGGGCCGCAATGAGCAGTTCTTC.